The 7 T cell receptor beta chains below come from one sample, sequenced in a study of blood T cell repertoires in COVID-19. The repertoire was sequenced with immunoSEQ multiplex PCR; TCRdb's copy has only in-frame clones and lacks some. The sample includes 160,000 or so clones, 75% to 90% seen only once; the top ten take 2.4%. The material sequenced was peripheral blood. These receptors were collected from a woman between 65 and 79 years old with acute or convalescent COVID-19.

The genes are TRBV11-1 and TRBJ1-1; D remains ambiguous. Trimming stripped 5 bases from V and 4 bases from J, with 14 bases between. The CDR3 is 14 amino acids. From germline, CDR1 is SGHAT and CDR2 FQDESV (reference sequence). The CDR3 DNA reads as TGTGCCAGCAGCACCTCCGGGAAGCCCACTGAAGCTTTCTTT. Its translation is CASSTSGKPTEAFF. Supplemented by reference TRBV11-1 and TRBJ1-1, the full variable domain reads EAEVAQSPRYKITEKSQAVAFWCDPISGHATLYWYRQILGQGPELLVQFQDESVVDDSQLPKDRFSAERLKGVDSTLKIQPAELGDSAMYLCASSTSGKPTEAFFGQGTRLTVV.

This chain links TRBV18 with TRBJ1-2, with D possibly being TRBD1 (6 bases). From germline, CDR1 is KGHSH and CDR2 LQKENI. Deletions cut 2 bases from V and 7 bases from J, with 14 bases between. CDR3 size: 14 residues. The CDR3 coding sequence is TGTGCCAGCTCACCAAATTTGGGGGCGCTTGGCTACACCTTC. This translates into CASSPNLGALGYTF. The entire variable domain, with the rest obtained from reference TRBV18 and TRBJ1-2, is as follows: NAGVMQNPRHLVRRRGQEARLRCSPMKGHSHVYWYRQLPEEGLKFMVYLQKENIIDESGMPKERFSAEFPKEGPSILRIQQVVRGDSAAYFCASSPNLGALGYTFGSGTRLTVV.

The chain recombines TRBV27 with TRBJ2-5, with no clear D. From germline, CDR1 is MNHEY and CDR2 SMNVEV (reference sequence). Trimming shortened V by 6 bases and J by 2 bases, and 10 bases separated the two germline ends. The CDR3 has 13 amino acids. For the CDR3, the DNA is TGTGCCAGCAGATTGGGCAGGCAAGAGACCCAGTACTTC. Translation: CASRLGRQETQYF.

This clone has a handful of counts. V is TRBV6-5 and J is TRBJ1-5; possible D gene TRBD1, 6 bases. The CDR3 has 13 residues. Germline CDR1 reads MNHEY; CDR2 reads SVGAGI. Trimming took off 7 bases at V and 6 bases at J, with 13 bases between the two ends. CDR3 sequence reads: CASTSGDGQPQHF. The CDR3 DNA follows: TGTGCCAGCACCTCAGGGGACGGTCAGCCCCAGCATTTT.

CDR3 coding DNA: TGTGCCAGTGAGACAACAGGGAACACTGAAGCTTTCTTT. Protein sequence: CASETTGNTEAFF. The rearrangement links TRBV6-5 to TRBJ1-1; maybe TRBD1 (5 bases). Germline V lookup: CDR1 MNHEY, CDR2 SVGAGI. The CDR3 contains 13 residues. V was shortened by 9 bases and J by 1 base, with 12 bases between the two germline ends.

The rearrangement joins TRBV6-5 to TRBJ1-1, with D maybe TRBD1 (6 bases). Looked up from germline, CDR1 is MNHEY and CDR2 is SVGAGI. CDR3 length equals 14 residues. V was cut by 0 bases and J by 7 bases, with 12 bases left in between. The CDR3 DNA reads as TGTGCCAGCAGTTACTCCCGGACAGATTATGAAGCTTTCTTT. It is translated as CASSYSRTDYEAFF.

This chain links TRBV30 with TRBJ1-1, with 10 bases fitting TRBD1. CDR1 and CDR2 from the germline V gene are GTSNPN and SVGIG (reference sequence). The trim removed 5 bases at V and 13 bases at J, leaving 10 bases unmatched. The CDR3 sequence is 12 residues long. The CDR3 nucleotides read TGTGCCTGGGCGAGGGACAGGGGAAGGGATTTCTTT. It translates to CAWARDRGRDFF.